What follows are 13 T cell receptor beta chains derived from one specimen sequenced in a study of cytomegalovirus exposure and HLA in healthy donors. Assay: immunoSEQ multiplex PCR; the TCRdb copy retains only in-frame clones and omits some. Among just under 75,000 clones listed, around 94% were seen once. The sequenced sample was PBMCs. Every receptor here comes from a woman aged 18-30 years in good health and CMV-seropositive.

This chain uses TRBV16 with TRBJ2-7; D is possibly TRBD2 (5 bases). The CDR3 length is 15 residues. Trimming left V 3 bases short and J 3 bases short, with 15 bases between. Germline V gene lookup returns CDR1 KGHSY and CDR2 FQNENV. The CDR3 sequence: CASSHHDPGNYEQYF. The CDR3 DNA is TGTGCCAGCAGCCACCACGATCCGGGAAACTACGAGCAGTACTTC. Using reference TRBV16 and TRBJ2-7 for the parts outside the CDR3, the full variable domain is GEEVAQTPKHLVRGEGQKAKLYCAPIKGHSYVFWYQQVLKNEFKFLISFQNENVFDETGMPKERFSAKCLPNSPCSLEIQATKLEDSAVYFCASSHHDPGNYEQYFGPGTRLTVT.

DNA for the CDR3: TGCGCCAGCGGTGCAGGGCTGACTAGGGGCTACACCTTC. Protein: CASGAGLTRGYTF. The chain joins TRBV4-1 to TRBJ1-2, with D possibly matching TRBD1 (5 bases). V lost 8 bases to trimming and J lost 8 bases, with 18 bases between them. This CDR3 contains 13 residues. In germline, CDR1 is MGHRA, CDR2 YSYEKL.

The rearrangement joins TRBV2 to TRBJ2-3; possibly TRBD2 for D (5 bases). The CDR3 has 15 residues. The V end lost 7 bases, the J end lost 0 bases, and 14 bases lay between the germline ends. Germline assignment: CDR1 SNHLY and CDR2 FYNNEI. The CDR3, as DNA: TGTGCCAGCATCCTGACCCTAGCTAGCACAGATACGCAGTATTTT. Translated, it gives CASILTLASTDTQYF.

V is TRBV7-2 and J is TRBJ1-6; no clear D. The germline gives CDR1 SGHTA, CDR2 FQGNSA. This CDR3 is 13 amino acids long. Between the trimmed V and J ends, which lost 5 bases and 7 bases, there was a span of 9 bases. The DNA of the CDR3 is TGTGCCAGCAGCCCCAACACAAATTCACCCCTCCACTTT. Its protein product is CASSPNTNSPLHF.

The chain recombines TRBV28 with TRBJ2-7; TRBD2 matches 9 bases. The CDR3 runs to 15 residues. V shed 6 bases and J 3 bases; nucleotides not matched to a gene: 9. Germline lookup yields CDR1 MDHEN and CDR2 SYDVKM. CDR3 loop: CASSLRGTSSYEQYF. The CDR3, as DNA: TGTGCCAGCAGCCTCCGTGGGACTAGCAGCTACGAGCAGTACTTC.

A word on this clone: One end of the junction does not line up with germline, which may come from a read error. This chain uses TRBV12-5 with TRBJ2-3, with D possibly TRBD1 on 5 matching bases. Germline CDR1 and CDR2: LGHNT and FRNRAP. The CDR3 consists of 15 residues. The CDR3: CASDLSREGTDTQYF. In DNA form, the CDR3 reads TGTGCTAGTGATTTGAGCAGGGAAGGCACAGATACGCAGTATTTT.

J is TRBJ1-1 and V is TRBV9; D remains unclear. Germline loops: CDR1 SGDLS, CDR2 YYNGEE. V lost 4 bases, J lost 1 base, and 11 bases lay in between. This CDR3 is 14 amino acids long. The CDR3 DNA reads TGTGCCAGCAGCCCTCCCCCTCCGAACACTGAAGCTTTCTTT. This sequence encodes CASSPPPPNTEAFF.

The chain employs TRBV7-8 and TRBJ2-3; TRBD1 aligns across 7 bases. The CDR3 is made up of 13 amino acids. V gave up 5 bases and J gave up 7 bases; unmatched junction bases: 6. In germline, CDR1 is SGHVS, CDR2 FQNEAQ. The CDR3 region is CASSLDRDNTQYF. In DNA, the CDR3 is TGTGCCAGCAGCCTCGACAGGGACAATACGCAGTATTTT. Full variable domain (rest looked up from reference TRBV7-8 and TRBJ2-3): GAGVSQSPRYKVAKRGQDVALRCDPISGHVSLFWYQQALGQGPEFLTYFQNEAQLDKSGLPSDRFFAERPEGSVSTLKIQRTQQEDSAVYLCASSLDRDNTQYFGPGTRLTVL.

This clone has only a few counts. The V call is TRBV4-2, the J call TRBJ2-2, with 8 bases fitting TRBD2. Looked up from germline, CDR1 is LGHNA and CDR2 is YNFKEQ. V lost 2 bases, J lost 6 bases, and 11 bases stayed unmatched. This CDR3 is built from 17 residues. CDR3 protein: CASSQSGSGGPPGELFF. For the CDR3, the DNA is TGTGCCAGCAGCCAATCCGGATCGGGGGGGCCGCCCGGGGAGCTGTTTTTT.

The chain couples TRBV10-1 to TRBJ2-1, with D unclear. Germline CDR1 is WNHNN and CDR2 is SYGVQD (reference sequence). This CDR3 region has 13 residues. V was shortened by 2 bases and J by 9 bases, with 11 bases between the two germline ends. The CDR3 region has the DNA TGCGCCAGCAGTGAGCTGGAGATGAGTGAGCAGTTCTTC. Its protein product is CASSELEMSEQFF.

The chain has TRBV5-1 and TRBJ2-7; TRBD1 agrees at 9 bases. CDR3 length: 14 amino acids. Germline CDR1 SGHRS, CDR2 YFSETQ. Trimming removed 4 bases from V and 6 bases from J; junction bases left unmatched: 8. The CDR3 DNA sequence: TGCGCCAGCAGCCACCGGGACAGGGTACGCGAGCAGTACTTC. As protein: CASSHRDRVREQYF. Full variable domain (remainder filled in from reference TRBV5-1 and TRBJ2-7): KAGVTQTPRYLIKTRGQQVTLSCSPISGHRSVSWYQQTPGQGLQFLFEYFSETQRNKGNFPGRFSGRQFSNSRSEMNVSTLELGDSALYLCASSHRDRVREQYFGPGTRLTVT.

This CDR3 reads CASSFDSLSDSGANVLTF. In nucleotides, the CDR3 is TGTGCCAGCAGCTTTGACAGCCTTAGTGACTCTGGGGCCAACGTCCTGACTTTC. V is TRBV11-1 and J is TRBJ2-6; D may be TRBD1 (5 bases). CDR3 size: 18 residues. In germline, CDR1 is SGHAT, CDR2 FQDESV (reference sequence). V was pared by 3 bases and J by 0 bases, with 15 bases between. The full variable domain, rest sourced from reference TRBV11-1 and TRBJ2-6, is EAEVAQSPRYKITEKSQAVAFWCDPISGHATLYWYRQILGQGPELLVQFQDESVVDDSQLPKDRFSAERLKGVDSTLKIQPAELGDSAMYLCASSFDSLSDSGANVLTFGAGSRLTVL.

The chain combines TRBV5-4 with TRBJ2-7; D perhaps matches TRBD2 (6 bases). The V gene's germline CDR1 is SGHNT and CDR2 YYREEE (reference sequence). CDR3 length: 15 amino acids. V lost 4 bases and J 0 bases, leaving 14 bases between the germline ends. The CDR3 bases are TGTGCCAGCAGCGGGGGGATCGCCAGCTCCTACGAGCAGTACTTC. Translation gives CASSGGIASSYEQYF.